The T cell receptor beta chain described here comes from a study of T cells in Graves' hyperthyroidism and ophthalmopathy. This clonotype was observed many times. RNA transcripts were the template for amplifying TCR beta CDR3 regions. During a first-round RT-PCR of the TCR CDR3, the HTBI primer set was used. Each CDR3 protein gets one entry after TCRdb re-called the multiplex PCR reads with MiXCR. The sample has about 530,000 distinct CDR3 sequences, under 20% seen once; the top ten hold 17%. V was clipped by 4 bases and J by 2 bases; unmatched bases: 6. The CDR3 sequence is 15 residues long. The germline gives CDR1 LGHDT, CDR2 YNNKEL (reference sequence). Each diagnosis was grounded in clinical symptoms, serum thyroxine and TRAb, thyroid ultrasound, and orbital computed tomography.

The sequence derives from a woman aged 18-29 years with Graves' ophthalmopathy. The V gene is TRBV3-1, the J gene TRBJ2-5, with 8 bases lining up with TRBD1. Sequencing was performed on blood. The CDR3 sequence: CASSLRTGRQETQYF. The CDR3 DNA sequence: TGTGCCAGCAGCCTTAGGACAGGGCGACAAGAGACCCAGTACTTC.